Following are 32 T cell receptor beta chains from one sample sequenced in a study of beta chain features in type 1 diabetes. These receptors' targets are unknown. Expressed TCRB transcripts got sequenced, as all isolated RNA was reverse transcribed. This table comes from immunoSEQ multiplex PCR, and its TCRdb copy is limited to in-frame clones, with some not included. This table has roughly 28,000 clones, roughly 50% appearing once. General study results and limits: When Type 1 diabetes patients were examined, their TCRB CDR3s proved moderately but significantly shorter in all four CD4+ subsets.

The sample consisted of Tregs from blood. Receptors originate from a woman aged 18-35 years with type 1 diabetes.

This clone was picked up a small number of times. The gene calls are TRBV9 and TRBJ2-5, with a tentative D call TRBD2 (5 bases). The CDR3 loop spans 14 amino acids. Per germline, CDR1 SGDLS and CDR2 YYNGEE. The V and J ends lost 1 base and 5 bases respectively, with 12 bases between them. CDR3 protein: CASSVRSSKETQYF. In DNA form, the CDR3 reads TGTGCCAGCAGCGTACGTTCTAGCAAGGAGACCCAGTACTTC.

This clone has only a few counts. The chain employs TRBV29-1 and TRBJ2-3, with 7 nucleotides matching TRBD1. The CDR3 loop spans 14 amino acids. Germline V gives CDR1 SQVTM, CDR2 ANQGSEA. V trimming: 1 base; J trimming: 4 bases; junction bases outside the gene matches: 5. CDR3 sequence reads: CSVEGLQGPDTQYF. The CDR3 DNA reads TGCAGCGTTGAAGGTTTACAGGGGCCAGATACGCAGTATTTT.

This clone appeared a few times. The chain uses TRBV5-6 and TRBJ2-1; TRBD2 matches at 9 bases. V gave up 0 bases and J gave up 5 bases; unmatched junction bases: 0. The CDR3 spans 14 residues. CDR1 is SGHDT and CDR2 is YYEEEE in the germline V gene. The CDR3 region has the DNA TGTGCCAGCAGCTTGGGACTAGCGGACAATGAGCAGTTCTTC. Its translation: CASSLGLADNEQFF.

The chain employs TRBV2 and TRBJ2-6; 11 nucleotides line up with TRBD2. With 2 bases clipped from V and 0 bases from J, the junction kept 3 bases outside the gene matches. Per germline, CDR1 SNHLY and CDR2 FYNNEI. The CDR3 is made up of 18 amino acids. The CDR3 bases are TGTGCCAGCAGTGAATACGGACTAGCGGGCTCTGGGGCCAACGTCCTGACTTTC. Its translation is CASSEYGLAGSGANVLTF.

The chain employs TRBV5-5 and TRBJ1-2, with TRBD1 identical over 9 bases. V was clipped by 0 bases and J by 8 bases; unmatched bases: 5. This CDR3 is 14 amino acids long. Germline CDR1 reads SGHKS; CDR2 reads YYEKEE (reference sequence). In DNA form, the CDR3 reads TGTGCCAGCAGCTTGGGACAGGGGGTTGGAGGCTACACCTTC. Protein product: CASSLGQGVGGYTF.

V gene TRBV7-2 combines with J gene TRBJ1-1; 8 bases agree with TRBD1. CDR1 and CDR2 (germline): SGHTA, FQGNSA. J gave up 5 bases and V 5 bases, and 7 bases lay outside the gene matches. This CDR3 spans 14 amino acids. DNA for the CDR3: TGTGCCAGCAGCGAGGACAGGGCGAGGACTGAAGCTTTCTTT. Translated: CASSEDRARTEAFF.

CDR3 nucleotides: TGCGCCAGCAGCCAAGAGTGGCGGGAGGAGCAGTTCTTC. Its protein is CASSQEWREEQFF. J is TRBJ2-1 and V is TRBV4-3, with 7 positions matching TRBD2. Germline lookup yields CDR1 LGHNA and CDR2 YSLEER. This CDR3 spans 13 amino acids. Losses at the gene ends were 0 bases for V and 10 bases for J; bases not matched to a gene: 3.

The J gene is TRBJ1-4, the V gene TRBV6-5, with D possibly matching TRBD1 (5 bases). Germline CDR1 and CDR2: MNHEY and SVGAGI. V lost 2 bases and J 2 bases, leaving 6 bases between the germline ends. CDR3 size: 14 residues. In DNA form, the CDR3 reads TGTGCCAGCAGTTACGACAGTACTAATGAAAAACTGTTTTTT. Translated, it gives CASSYDSTNEKLFF.

This clone was recorded only once. V and J are TRBV20-1 and TRBJ2-1; D is unresolved. Trimming removed 6 bases at V and 7 bases at J, with 7 bases between. This CDR3 is 10 amino acids long. CDR1 DFQATT and CDR2 SNEGSKA come from the germline V gene (reference sequence). The CDR3 region is CSARWNEQFF. Here the CDR3 DNA reads TGCAGTGCCCGGTGGAATGAGCAGTTCTTC.

The chain is built from TRBV7-2 and TRBJ2-2, with D perhaps matching TRBD1 (6 bases). V lost 5 bases and J lost 7, with 20 bases in between. CDR3 size: 16 residues. Per the germline V gene, CDR1 is SGHTA and CDR2 is FQGNSA. This CDR3 is CASSLLGQGSGGELFF. The CDR3 nucleotides read TGTGCCAGCAGCCTTCTGGGCCAGGGGTCGGGCGGGGAGCTGTTTTTT. The full variable domain, with the rest looked up from reference TRBV7-2 and TRBJ2-2, is GAGVSQSPSNKVTEKGKDVELRCDPISGHTALYWYRQSLGQGLEFLIYFQGNSAPDKSGLPSDRFSAERTGGSVSTLTIQRTQQEDSAVYLCASSLLGQGSGGELFFGEGSRLTVL.

The rearrangement links TRBV6-1 to TRBJ1-1; a weak D match, TRBD1 (6 bases). The germline V gene encodes CDR1 MNHNS and CDR2 SASEGT. V was clipped by 4 bases and J by 1 base, with 13 bases between them. The CDR3 sequence is 15 residues long. The CDR3 is CASSASWGQNTEAFF. As DNA, the CDR3 is TGTGCCAGCAGTGCCTCGTGGGGACAGAACACTGAAGCTTTCTTT.

This sequence joins TRBV5-6 and TRBJ2-6, with D possibly matching TRBD1 (5 bases). Trimming took 0 bases from V and 1 from J, leaving 8 bases between them. The CDR3 totals 16 residues. Germline V gene lookup returns CDR1 SGHDT and CDR2 YYEEEE. The CDR3 nucleotides are TGTGCCAGCAGCTTGGAAGGGGTTTCTGGGGCCAACGTCCTGACTTTC. Its translation is CASSLEGVSGANVLTF.

This clone was found a few times. The gene calls are TRBV11-3 and TRBJ2-5; possible D gene TRBD1, 6 bases. The germline V and J ends were trimmed by 4 bases and 1 base, with 7 bases remaining between them. CDR3 length: 13 amino acids. Looked up from germline, CDR1 is SGHNT and CDR2 is YENEEA. The CDR3 DNA is TGTGCCAGCAGCTCAGGGGTCCAAGAGACCCAGTACTTC. The encoded protein is CASSSGVQETQYF.

This clone was counted only a few times. The chain links TRBV29-1 to TRBJ1-2; possible D gene TRBD1, 6 bases. Germline assignment: CDR1 SQVTM and CDR2 ANQGSEA. Trimming pared 5 bases from V and 5 bases from J, leaving 21 bases between. This CDR3 comprises 15 residues. In nucleotides, the CDR3 is TGCAGCGTTCCCCCCGGGGGGCGCGGAGGGTATGGCTACACCTTC. Translation: CSVPPGGRGGYGYTF. Full variable domain (outside the CDR3, taken from reference TRBV29-1 and TRBJ1-2): SAVISQKPSRDICQRGTSLTIQCQVDSQVTMMFWYRQQPGQSLTLIATANQGSEATYESGFVIDKFPISRPNLTFSTLTVSNMSPEDSSIYLCSVPPGGRGGYGYTFGSGTRLTVV.

This clone was detected only a few times. The chain recombines TRBV6-5 with TRBJ2-1; D unclear. The CDR3 has 14 residues. Germline CDR1 is MNHEY and CDR2 is SVGAGI. V lost 6 bases, J lost 1 base, and 10 bases lay in between. The CDR3 sequence is CASRIGGSYNEQFF. The CDR3 bases are TGTGCCAGCAGAATAGGCGGATCCTACAATGAGCAGTTCTTC.

The chain has TRBV28 and TRBJ2-7, with TRBD2 matching 14 bases. V lost 7 bases to trimming and J lost 6 bases; unmatched junction nucleotides: 11. The V gene's germline CDR1 is MDHEN and CDR2 SYDVKM. The CDR3 loop spans 16 amino acids. CDR3 in DNA: TGTGCCAGCAAAGGGGGGACTAGCGGGAGAAAACGCGAGCAGTACTTC. Encoded protein: CASKGGTSGRKREQYF.

The CDR3 bases are TGTGCCAGCACCCCTTACCGGGATTCTAGCACAGATACGCAGTATTTT. As protein: CASTPYRDSSTDTQYF. The V and J genes are TRBV7-2 and TRBJ2-3, with D possibly matching TRBD2 (5 bases). With 7 bases removed from V and 0 bases from J, the gap between germline ends came to 17 bases. In germline, CDR1 is SGHTA, CDR2 FQGNSA. The CDR3 covers 16 residues.

This clone was found a few times. The chain employs TRBV19 and TRBJ1-1; the D is unclear. The CDR3 sequence is 13 residues long. Germline CDR1 and CDR2: LNHDA and SQIVND (reference sequence). V was clipped by 2 bases and J by 6 bases, with 10 bases between them. CDR3 in DNA: TGTGCCAGTAGTATACGTGGCGGGCCTGAAGCTTTCTTT. This codes for CASSIRGGPEAFF. Filled out from reference TRBV19 and TRBJ1-1, the complete variable domain reads DGGITQSPKYLFRKEGQNVTLSCEQNLNHDAMYWYRQDPGQGLRLIYYSQIVNDFQKGDIAEGYSVSREKKESFPLTVTSAQKNPTAFYLCASSIRGGPEAFFGQGTRLTVV.

This rearrangement joins TRBV30 to TRBJ2-2; tentative D call: TRBD1 (6 bases). V gave up 5 bases and J gave up 3 bases, with 13 bases separating them. Germline V gene lookup returns CDR1 GTSNPN and CDR2 SVGIG (reference sequence). The CDR3 has 14 amino acids. In nucleotides, the CDR3 is TGTGCCTGGGGACAGTTCGATTACACCGGGGAGCTGTTTTTT. Protein: CAWGQFDYTGELFF.

In this sample, this clone turned up a few times. V and J are TRBV30 and TRBJ2-7; 8 bases are shared with TRBD1. Germline V gives CDR1 GTSNPN, CDR2 SVGIG (reference sequence). Trimming took 8 bases from V and 4 from J; bases not matched to a gene: 4. The CDR3 runs to 11 residues. DNA of the CDR3: TGTGCCGGACAGGGTAGTTACGAGCAGTACTTC. This sequence encodes CAGQGSYEQYF.

This clone came up a few times. As DNA, the CDR3 is TGCAGTCTCCTTAGAGGCGAGCAGTACTTC. Encoded protein: CSLLRGEQYF. This rearrangement joins TRBV20-1 to TRBJ2-7, with D unresolved. The CDR3 runs 10 residues. V was trimmed by 8 bases and J by 6 bases, leaving 11 bases between them. CDR1 is DFQATT, CDR2 SNEGSKA, per germline (reference sequence).

CDR3 residues: CASSFFTGTSGGTNEQFF. In DNA, the CDR3 is TGTGCCAGCAGTTTTTTTACCGGGACTAGCGGCGGTACCAATGAGCAGTTCTTC. The chain uses TRBV27 and TRBJ2-1; 11 bases are shared with TRBD2. Germline CDR1 MNHEY, CDR2 SMNVEV (reference sequence). Trimming cost V 3 bases and J 6 bases; bases outside gene matches: 13. This CDR3 comprises 18 residues.

Only a few counts were recorded for this clone. The genes are TRBV7-2 and TRBJ1-2, with D perhaps matching TRBD1 (5 bases). CDR1 SGHTA and CDR2 FQGNSA come from the germline V gene. With 2 bases removed from V and 8 bases from J, the gap between germline ends came to 12 bases. The CDR3 consists of 13 residues. CDR3 bases: TGTGCCAGCAGCTTATTACAGGCGGGGGGCTACACCTTC. Translating gives CASSLLQAGGYTF.

The rearrangement links TRBV27 to TRBJ1-2, with no clear D. The CDR3 has 14 residues. Germline V lookup: CDR1 MNHEY, CDR2 SMNVEV (reference sequence). Between the trimmed V and J ends, which lost 5 bases and 8 bases, there was a span of 18 bases. This CDR3 reads CASSPTSSQIGYTF. The CDR3 DNA sequence: TGTGCCAGCAGTCCAACCTCCTCTCAGATCGGCTACACCTTC.

The V and J genes are TRBV28 and TRBJ2-7, with 8 bases that match TRBD1. The V gene end was trimmed by 10 bases and the J gene end by 3 bases; junction bases not matched to a gene: 8. This CDR3 spans 13 amino acids. CDR1 and CDR2 (germline): MDHEN, SYDVKM. Here the CDR3 DNA reads TGTGCCACCCGGACAGGGAGTTTCTACGAGCAGTACTTC. Protein sequence: CATRTGSFYEQYF.

This chain joins TRBV12-5 and TRBJ2-2, with D possibly matching TRBD2 (6 bases). In germline, CDR1 is LGHNT, CDR2 FRNRAP. This CDR3 is built from 15 residues. The V and J ends lost 8 bases and 4 bases respectively, with 17 bases between them. The CDR3 loop reads CASCATVGSTGELFF. CDR3 bases: TGTGCTAGTTGCGCTACTGTCGGGAGCACCGGGGAGCTGTTTTTT.

The chain has TRBV18 and TRBJ2-7, with D possibly matching TRBD2 (5 bases). Germline CDR1 and CDR2: KGHSH and LQKENI. The V and J ends lost 0 bases and 4 bases respectively, with 7 bases between them. The CDR3 is 13 residues long. The CDR3 is CASSPPEAYEQYF. For the CDR3, the DNA is TGTGCCAGCTCACCACCGGAGGCTTACGAGCAGTACTTC.

Only one count was recorded for this clone. The CDR3 spells CASSYKTQYF. CDR3 in DNA: TGTGCCAGCAGTTATAAGACCCAGTACTTC. This chain joins TRBV6-5 and TRBJ2-5, with D unresolved. The CDR3 is 10 amino acids. Trimming shortened V by 3 bases and J by 6 bases, and 2 bases separated the two germline ends. Germline V lookup: CDR1 MNHEY, CDR2 SVGAGI.

This clone was counted only a few times. The chain uses TRBV5-4 and TRBJ2-7; D may be TRBD2 (5 bases). This CDR3 region has 13 residues. The V and J ends lost 0 bases and 3 bases respectively, with 7 bases between them. CDR1 and CDR2 (germline): SGHNT, YYREEE (reference sequence). The CDR3 loop reads CASSLERDYEQYF. The CDR3, as DNA: TGTGCCAGCAGCTTGGAACGGGACTACGAGCAGTACTTC.

V gene TRBV5-1 combines with J gene TRBJ1-6; TRBD1 aligns across 11 bases. The V gene's germline CDR1 is SGHRS and CDR2 YFSETQ. The ends lost 3 bases at V and 7 bases at J; junction bases unmatched: 6. CDR3 length equals 16 residues. The CDR3 reads CASSSRGQGDNSPLHF. CDR3 nucleotide sequence: TGCGCCAGCAGCTCCCGGGGACAGGGGGACAATTCACCCCTCCACTTT.

This chain links TRBV7-3 with TRBJ2-1; TRBD2 matches 7 bases. Germline V lookup: CDR1 SGHTA, CDR2 FQGTGA. V gave up 2 bases and J gave up 7 bases; unmatched junction bases: 5. The CDR3 has 14 residues. The CDR3 coding sequence is TGTGCCAGCAGCTTAGCGGGAGCTTGGAATGAGCAGTTCTTC. Its translation is CASSLAGAWNEQFF.

The V and J genes are TRBV27 and TRBJ1-5; D remains ambiguous. Germline V gene lookup returns CDR1 MNHEY and CDR2 SMNVEV (reference sequence). V lost 2 bases and J lost 6, with 11 bases in between. There are 14 residues in the CDR3. Written as DNA, the CDR3 is TGTGCCAGCAGTTTAGTAGCCCTCGGTCAGCCCCAGCATTTT. Translating it yields CASSLVALGQPQHF.